The 3 T cell receptor beta chains given below trace back to one sample, sequenced in a study of liver allograft versus peripheral blood T cells. At the level of the study: Recipients' peripheral blood T cell receptor repertoires were compared with those in transplanted livers.

TCRdb reanalysed the reads using MiXCR and keeps one entry per CDR3 protein. The sample includes 8,000 to 10,000 distinct CDR3 sequences, around 20% seen only once; the top ten take over 5%. The source is a human patient who had a liver transplant. The T cells may come from the graft donor.

In its sample, this clonotype ranks as medium-sized. This chain connects TRBV6-6 to TRBJ2-7; D is perhaps TRBD1 or TRBD2 (5 bases each). The CDR3 spans 14 residues. Germline V lookup: CDR1 MNHNY, CDR2 SVGAGI (reference sequence). The V end lost 2 bases, the J end lost 0 bases, and 8 bases lay between the germline ends. The CDR3 spells CASSYRGPSYEQYF. CDR3 sequence (DNA): TGTGCCAGCAGTTACAGGGGACCCTCCTACGAGCAGTACTTC.

This clonotype is medium-sized (0.01 to 0.1%) within its sample. The chain has TRBV13 and TRBJ2-3; no clear D gene. Germline V gene sequence: CDR1 PRHDT, CDR2 FYEKMQ (reference sequence). The CDR3 contains 13 residues. V was cut by 5 bases and J by 1 base, with 7 bases left in between. CDR3: CASSPAGTDTQYF. As DNA, the CDR3 is TGTGCCAGCAGCCCAGCCGGCACAGATACGCAGTATTTT.

By share, this clonotype counts as medium-sized. The chain carries TRBV7-2 and TRBJ2-3, with D unclear. V was clipped by 2 bases and J by 0 bases, with 9 bases between them. Germline V lookup: CDR1 SGHTA, CDR2 FQGNSA. This CDR3 comprises 15 residues. CDR3 coding DNA: TGTGCCAGCAGCTTAATGTCCACTAGCACAGATACGCAGTATTTT. It is translated as CASSLMSTSTDTQYF.